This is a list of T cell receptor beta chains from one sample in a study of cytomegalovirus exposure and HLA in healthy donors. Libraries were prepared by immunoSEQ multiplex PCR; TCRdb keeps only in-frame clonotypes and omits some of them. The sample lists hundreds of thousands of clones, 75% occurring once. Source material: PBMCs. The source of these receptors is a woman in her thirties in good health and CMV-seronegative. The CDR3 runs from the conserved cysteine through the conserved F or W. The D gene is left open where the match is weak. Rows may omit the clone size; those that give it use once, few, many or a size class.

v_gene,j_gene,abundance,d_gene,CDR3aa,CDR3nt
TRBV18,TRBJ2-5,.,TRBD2,CASSSTSGRGETQYF,TGTGCCAGCTCGTCGACTAGCGGGAGGGGAGAGACCCAGTACTTC
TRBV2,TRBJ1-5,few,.,CASSDSQPQHF,TGTGCCAGCAGTGACTCTCAGCCCCAGCATTTT
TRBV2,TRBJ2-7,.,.,CASSTPPANEQYF,TGTGCCAGCAGTACCCCTCCCGCGAACGAGCAGTACTTC
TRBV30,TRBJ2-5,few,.,CAWSRGPSGETQYF,TGTGCCTGGAGTAGAGGGCCCTCGGGGGAGACCCAGTACTTC
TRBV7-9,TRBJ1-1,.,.,CASETGRDLQNTEAFF,TGTGCCAGCGAGACAGGACGTGACCTTCAAAACACTGAAGCTTTCTTT
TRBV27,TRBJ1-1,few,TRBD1,CASSPTGTEAFF,TGTGCCAGCAGCCCGACAGGGACTGAAGCTTTCTTT
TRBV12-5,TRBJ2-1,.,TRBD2,CASGPEEAGENNEQFF,TGTGCTAGTGGACCAGAAGAGGCGGGAGAAAACAATGAGCAGTTCTTC
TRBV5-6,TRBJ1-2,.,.,CASSLANSQTNYGYTF,TGTGCCAGCAGCTTGGCGAACTCTCAAACTAACTATGGCTACACCTTC
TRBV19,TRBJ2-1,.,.,CASSMNRAVNEQFF,TGTGCCAGTAGTATGAACAGGGCAGTCAATGAGCAGTTCTTC
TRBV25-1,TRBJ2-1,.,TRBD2,CASAFTSGAYNEQFF,TGTGCCAGCGCCTTCACTAGCGGGGCTTACAATGAGCAGTTCTTC
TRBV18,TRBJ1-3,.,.,CASSPRHEDSSGNTIYF,TGTGCCAGCTCACCCCGACACGAAGACAGCTCTGGAAACACCATATATTTT
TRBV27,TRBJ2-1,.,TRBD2,CASSPRPATSGQTYNEQFF,TGTGCCAGCAGTCCTCGCCCCGCAACTAGCGGGCAAACCTACAATGAGCAGTTCTTC
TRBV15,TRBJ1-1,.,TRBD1,CATSRDPTGGIEAFF,TGTGCCACCAGCAGAGATCCGACAGGGGGGATTGAAGCTTTCTTT
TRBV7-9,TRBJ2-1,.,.,CASSPPLDNEQFF,TGTGCCAGCAGCCCCCCACTCGACAATGAGCAGTTCTTC
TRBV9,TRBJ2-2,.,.,CASSVKAQELNTGELFF,TGTGCCAGCAGCGTGAAGGCCCAGGAACTGAACACCGGGGAGCTGTTTTTT
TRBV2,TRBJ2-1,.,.,CASSEAGYNEQFF,TGTGCCAGCAGTGAAGCCGGTTACAATGAGCAGTTCTTC
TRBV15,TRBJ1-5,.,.,CATSRDPSGYQPQHF,TGTGCCACCAGCAGAGATCCATCAGGGTATCAGCCCCAGCATTTT
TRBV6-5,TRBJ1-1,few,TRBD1,CASSPFDRGTEAFF,TGTGCCAGCAGTCCTTTCGACAGGGGCACTGAAGCTTTCTTT
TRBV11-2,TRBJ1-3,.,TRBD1,CASSLGQGRFSGNTIYF,TGTGCCAGCAGCTTGGGACAGGGAAGGTTTTCTGGAAACACCATATATTTT
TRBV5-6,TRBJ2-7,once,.,CASSFASPYEQYF,TGTGCCAGCAGCTTCGCGTCACCCTACGAGCAGTACTTC
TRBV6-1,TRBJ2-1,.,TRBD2,CASSITGTSVYEQFF,TGTGCCAGCAGTATAACCGGGACTAGCGTGTATGAGCAGTTCTTC
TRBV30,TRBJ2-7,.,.,CAWSASRAGEQYF,TGTGCCTGGAGCGCCTCAAGAGCGGGCGAGCAGTACTTC
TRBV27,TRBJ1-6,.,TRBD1,CASSLVGTADSPLHF,TGTGCCAGCAGTCTGGTGGGGACAGCGGATTCACCCCTCCACTTT
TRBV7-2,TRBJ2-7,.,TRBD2,CASSRTSGTYEQYF,TGTGCCAGCAGCCGGACTAGCGGAACCTACGAGCAGTACTTC
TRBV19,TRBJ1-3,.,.,CASSNSGSSGNTIYF,TGTGCCAGTAGTAATTCGGGATCCTCTGGAAACACCATATATTTT
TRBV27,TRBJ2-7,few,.,CASTFYGGGSYEQYF,TGTGCCAGCACCTTCTACGGGGGTGGATCCTACGAGCAGTACTTC
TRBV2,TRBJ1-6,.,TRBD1,CASSGDSYSPLHF,TGTGCCAGCAGTGGGGACAGTTACTCACCCCTCCACTTT
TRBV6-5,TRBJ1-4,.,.,CASTERGSDEKLFF,TGTGCCAGCACCGAAAGGGGGTCGGATGAAAAACTGTTTTTT
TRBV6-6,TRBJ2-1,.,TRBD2,CASSTLALGSYNEQFF,TGTGCCAGCAGCACACTAGCGTTGGGCTCCTACAATGAGCAGTTCTTC
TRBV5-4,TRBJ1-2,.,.,CASSFQGMAGYTF,TGTGCCAGCAGCTTTCAGGGTATGGCTGGCTACACCTTC
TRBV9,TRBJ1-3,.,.,CASSVGGVSGNTIYF,TGTGCCAGCAGCGTAGGGGGGGTCTCTGGAAACACCATATATTTT
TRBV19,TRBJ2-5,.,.,CASSIGSILRGQYF,TGTGCCAGTAGTATTGGGAGCATCCTTCGGGGACAGTACTTC
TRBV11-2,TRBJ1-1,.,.,CASSLDRVTTEAFF,TGTGCCAGCAGCTTAGACAGGGTTACCACTGAAGCTTTCTTT
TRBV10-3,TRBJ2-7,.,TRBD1,CATMGNSQGAVYEQYF,TGTGCCACCATGGGCAACTCCCAGGGGGCAGTCTACGAGCAGTACTTC
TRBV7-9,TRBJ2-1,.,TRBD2,CASSPIRRAGGRHNEQFF,TGTGCCAGCAGCCCTATAAGGCGAGCGGGGGGGAGACACAATGAGCAGTTCTTC
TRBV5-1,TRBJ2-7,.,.,CASSSRDTASYEQYF,TGCGCCAGCAGCTCGAGGGACACCGCGTCCTACGAGCAGTACTTC
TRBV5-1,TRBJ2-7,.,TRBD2,CASSFSGGGYEQYF,TGCGCCAGCAGCTTCAGCGGGGGGGGCTACGAGCAGTACTTC
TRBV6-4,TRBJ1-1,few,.,CASSVGGTEAFF,TGTGCCAGCAGTGTAGGGGGCACTGAAGCTTTCTTT